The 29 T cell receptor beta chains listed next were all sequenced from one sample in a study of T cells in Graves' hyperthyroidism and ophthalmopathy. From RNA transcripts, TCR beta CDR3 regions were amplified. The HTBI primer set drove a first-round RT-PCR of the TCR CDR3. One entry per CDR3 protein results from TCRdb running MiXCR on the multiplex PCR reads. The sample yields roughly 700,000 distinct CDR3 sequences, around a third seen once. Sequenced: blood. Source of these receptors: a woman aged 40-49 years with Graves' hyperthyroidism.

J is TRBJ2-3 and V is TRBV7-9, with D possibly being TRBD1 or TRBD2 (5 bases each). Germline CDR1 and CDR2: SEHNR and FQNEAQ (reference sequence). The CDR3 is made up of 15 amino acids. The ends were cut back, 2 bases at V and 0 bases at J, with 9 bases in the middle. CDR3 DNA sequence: TGTGCCAGCAGCTTAACCGGGACGAGCACAGATACGCAGTATTTT. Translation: CASSLTGTSTDTQYF. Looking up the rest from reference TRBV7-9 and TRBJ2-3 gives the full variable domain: DTGVSQNPRHKITKRGQNVTFRCDPISEHNRLYWYRQTLGQGPEFLTYFQNEAQLEKSRLLSDRFSAERPKGSFSTLEIQRTEQGDSAMYLCASSLTGTSTDTQYFGPGTRLTVL.

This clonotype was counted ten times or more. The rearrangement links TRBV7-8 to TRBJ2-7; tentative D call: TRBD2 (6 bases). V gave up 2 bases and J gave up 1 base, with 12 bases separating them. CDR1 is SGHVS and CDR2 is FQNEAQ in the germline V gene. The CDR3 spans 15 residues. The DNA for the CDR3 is TGTGCCAGCAGCTTATACGGGAGCGGATCCTACGAGCAGTACTTC. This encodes CASSLYGSGSYEQYF.

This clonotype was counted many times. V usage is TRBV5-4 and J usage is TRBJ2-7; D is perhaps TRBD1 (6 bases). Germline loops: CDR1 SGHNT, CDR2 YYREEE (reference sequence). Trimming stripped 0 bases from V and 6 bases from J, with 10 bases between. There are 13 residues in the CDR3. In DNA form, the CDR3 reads TGTGCCAGCAGCTTGGACGCCAGGGGCGAGCAGTACTTC. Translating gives CASSLDARGEQYF.

DNA for the CDR3: TGCAGTGCTAGAGATCCCTTCGGTTATCAAGCGAACACTGAAGCTTTCTTT. This sequence encodes CSARDPFGYQANTEAFF. The chain joins TRBV20-1 to TRBJ1-1; D call uncertain. The germline gives CDR1 DFQATT, CDR2 SNEGSKA (reference sequence). Trimming took off 0 bases at V and 1 base at J, with 18 bases between the two ends. The CDR3 length is 17 residues.

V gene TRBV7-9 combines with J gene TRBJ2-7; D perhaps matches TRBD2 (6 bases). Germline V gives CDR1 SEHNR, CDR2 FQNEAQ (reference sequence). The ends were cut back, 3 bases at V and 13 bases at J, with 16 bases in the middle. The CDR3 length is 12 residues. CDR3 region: CASSFPGGPPYF. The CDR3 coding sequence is TGTGCCAGCAGCTTCCCCGGGGGTCCGCCATACTTC.

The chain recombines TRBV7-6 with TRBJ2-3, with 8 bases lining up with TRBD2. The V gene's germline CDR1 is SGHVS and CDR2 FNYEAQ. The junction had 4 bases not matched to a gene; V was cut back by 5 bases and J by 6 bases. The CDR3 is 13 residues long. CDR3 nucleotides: TGTGCCAGCAGCCTAAGACTAGCGGATACGCAGTATTTT. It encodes CASSLRLADTQYF.

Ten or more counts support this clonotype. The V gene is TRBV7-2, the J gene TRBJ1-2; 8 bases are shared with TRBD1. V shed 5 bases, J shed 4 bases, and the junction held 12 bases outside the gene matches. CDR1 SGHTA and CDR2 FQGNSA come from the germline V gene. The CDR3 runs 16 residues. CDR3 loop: CASSTGGQRRGYGYTF. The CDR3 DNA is TGTGCCAGCAGCACAGGGGGGCAAAGGAGGGGCTATGGCTACACCTTC.

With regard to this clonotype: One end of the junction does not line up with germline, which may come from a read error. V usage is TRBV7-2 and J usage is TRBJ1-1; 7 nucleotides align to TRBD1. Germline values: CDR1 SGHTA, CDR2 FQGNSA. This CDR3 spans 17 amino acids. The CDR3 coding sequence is TGCGCCAGCAGCCAAGATTTAGGTAGGGACAGCCCCTTCAGAGCTTTCTTT. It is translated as CASSQDLGRDSPFRAFF.

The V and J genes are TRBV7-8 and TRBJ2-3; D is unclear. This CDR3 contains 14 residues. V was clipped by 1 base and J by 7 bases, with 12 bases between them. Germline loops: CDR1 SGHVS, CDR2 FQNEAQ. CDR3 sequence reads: CASSLVDERNTQYF. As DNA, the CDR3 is TGTGCCAGCAGCTTAGTAGACGAGAGGAATACGCAGTATTTT. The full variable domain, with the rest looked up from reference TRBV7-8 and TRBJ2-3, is GAGVSQSPRYKVAKRGQDVALRCDPISGHVSLFWYQQALGQGPEFLTYFQNEAQLDKSGLPSDRFFAERPEGSVSTLKIQRTQQEDSAVYLCASSLVDERNTQYFGPGTRLTVL.

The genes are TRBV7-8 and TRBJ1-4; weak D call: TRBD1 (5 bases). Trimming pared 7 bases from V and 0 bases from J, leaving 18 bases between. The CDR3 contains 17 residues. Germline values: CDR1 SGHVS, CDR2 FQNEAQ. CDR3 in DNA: TGTGCCAGCACCCGGGGGACCCGTATTACAACTAATGAAAAACTGTTTTTT. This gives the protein CASTRGTRITTNEKLFF.

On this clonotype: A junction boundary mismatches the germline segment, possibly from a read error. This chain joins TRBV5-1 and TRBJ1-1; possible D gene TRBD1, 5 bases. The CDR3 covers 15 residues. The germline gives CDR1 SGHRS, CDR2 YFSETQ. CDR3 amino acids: CANSLSPGTNTEAFF. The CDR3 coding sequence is TGCGCCAACAGCTTGTCCCCAGGGACGAACACTGAAGCTTTCTTT.

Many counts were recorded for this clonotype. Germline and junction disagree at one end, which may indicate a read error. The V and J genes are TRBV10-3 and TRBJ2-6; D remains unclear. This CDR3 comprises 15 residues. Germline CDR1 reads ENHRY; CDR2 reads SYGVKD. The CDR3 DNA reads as TGTGCCAGCAGTTACCTGGTGGCTGGGGCCAACGTCCTGACTTTC. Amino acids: CASSYLVAGANVLTF.

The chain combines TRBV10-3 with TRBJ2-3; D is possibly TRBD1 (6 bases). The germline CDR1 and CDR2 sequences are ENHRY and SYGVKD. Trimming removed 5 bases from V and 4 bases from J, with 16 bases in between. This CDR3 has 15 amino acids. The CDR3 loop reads CAISRQQGRADTQYF. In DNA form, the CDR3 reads TGTGCCATCAGTCGACAACAGGGTAGGGCAGATACGCAGTATTTT.

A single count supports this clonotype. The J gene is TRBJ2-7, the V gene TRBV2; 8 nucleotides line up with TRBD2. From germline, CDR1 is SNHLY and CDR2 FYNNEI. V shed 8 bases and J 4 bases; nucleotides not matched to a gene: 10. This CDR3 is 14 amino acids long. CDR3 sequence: CASPTGRGGYEQYF. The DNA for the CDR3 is TGTGCCAGCCCAACCGGGAGGGGGGGATACGAGCAGTACTTC.

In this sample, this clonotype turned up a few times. Here the CDR3 DNA reads TGTGCCAGCAGTTTGCGGCAGAAAGTCTACGAGCAGTACTTC. This codes for CASSLRQKVYEQYF. This chain uses TRBV6-5 with TRBJ2-7, with D unclear. This CDR3 is 14 amino acids long. Germline V lookup: CDR1 MNHEY, CDR2 SVGAGI. The ends were cut back, 4 bases at V and 3 bases at J, with 13 bases in the middle.

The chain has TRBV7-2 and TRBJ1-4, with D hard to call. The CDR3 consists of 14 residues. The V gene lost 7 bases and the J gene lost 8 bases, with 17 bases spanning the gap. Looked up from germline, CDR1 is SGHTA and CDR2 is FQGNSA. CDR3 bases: TGTGCCAGCACCCTGACGGGCAGTCGGGAAAAACTGTTTTTT. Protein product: CASTLTGSREKLFF.

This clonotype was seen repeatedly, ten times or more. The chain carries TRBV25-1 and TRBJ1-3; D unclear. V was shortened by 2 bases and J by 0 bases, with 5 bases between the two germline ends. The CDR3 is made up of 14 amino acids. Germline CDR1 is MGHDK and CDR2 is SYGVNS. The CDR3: CASSEGVSGNTIYF. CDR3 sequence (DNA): TGTGCCAGCAGTGAAGGGGTCTCTGGAAACACCATATATTTT. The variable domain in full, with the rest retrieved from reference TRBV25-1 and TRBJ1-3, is EADIYQTPRYLVIGTGKKITLECSQTMGHDKMYWYQQDPGMELHLIHYSYGVNSTEKGDLSSESTVSRIRTEHFPLTLESARPSHTSQYLCASSEGVSGNTIYFGEGSWLTVV.

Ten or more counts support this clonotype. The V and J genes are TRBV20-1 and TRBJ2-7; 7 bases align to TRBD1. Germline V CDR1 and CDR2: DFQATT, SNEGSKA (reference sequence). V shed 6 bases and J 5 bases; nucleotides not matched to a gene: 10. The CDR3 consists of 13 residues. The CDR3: CSATSDRQDEQYF. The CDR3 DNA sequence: TGCAGTGCCACCTCGGACAGGCAGGACGAGCAGTACTTC.

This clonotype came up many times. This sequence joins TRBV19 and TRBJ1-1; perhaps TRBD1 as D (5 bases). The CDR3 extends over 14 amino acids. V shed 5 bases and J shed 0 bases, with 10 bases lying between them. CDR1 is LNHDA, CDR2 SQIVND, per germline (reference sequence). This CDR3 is CASSFRGLNTEAFF. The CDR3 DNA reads TGTGCCAGTAGTTTTAGGGGCCTGAACACTGAAGCTTTCTTT.

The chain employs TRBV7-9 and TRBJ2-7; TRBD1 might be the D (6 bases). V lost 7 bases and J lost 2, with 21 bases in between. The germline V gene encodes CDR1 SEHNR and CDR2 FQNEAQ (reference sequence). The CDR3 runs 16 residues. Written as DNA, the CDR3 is TGTGCCAGCACCCGGGGTGGGGGCACCACACCCTACGAGCAGTACTTC. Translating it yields CASTRGGGTTPYEQYF.

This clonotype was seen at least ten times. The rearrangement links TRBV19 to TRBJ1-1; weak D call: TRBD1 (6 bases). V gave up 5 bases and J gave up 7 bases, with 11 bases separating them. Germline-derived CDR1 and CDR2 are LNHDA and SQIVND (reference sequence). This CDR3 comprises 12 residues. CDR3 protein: CASSPGAVEAFF. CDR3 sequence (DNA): TGTGCCAGTAGTCCGGGGGCGGTTGAAGCTTTCTTT.

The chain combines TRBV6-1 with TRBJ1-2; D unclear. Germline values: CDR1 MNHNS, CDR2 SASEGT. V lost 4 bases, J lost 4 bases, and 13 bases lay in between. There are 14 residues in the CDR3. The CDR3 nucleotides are TGTGCCAGCAGTGGGGAAACAGTGTTCTATGGCTACACCTTC. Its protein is CASSGETVFYGYTF.

CDR3 residues: CAWSFNTEAFF. The CDR3, as DNA: TGTGCCTGGAGTTTTAACACTGAAGCTTTCTTT. The V gene is TRBV30, the J gene TRBJ1-1, with no clear D. This CDR3 has 11 amino acids. The ends were cut back, 2 bases at V and 2 bases at J, with 3 bases in the middle. Germline V gives CDR1 GTSNPN, CDR2 SVGIG (reference sequence).

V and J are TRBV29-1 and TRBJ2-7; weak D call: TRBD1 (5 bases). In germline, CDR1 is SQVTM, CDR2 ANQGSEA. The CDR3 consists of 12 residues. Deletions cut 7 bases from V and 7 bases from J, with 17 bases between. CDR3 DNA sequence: TGCAGCGCCGAAGGGGATTACAATGAGCAGTACTTC. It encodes CSAEGDYNEQYF.

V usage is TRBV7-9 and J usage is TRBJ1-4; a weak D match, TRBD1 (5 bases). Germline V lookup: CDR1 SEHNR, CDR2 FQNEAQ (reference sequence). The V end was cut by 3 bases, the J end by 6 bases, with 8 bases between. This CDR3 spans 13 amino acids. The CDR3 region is CASSLLQDEKLFF. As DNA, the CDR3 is TGTGCCAGCAGCTTGTTACAGGATGAAAAACTGTTTTTT.

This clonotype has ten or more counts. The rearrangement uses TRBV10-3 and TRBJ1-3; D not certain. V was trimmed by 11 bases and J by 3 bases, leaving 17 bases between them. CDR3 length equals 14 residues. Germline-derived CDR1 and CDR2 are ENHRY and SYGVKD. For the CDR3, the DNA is TGTGCCGCCCGGACCTCCCGGGGTGGAAACACCATATATTTT. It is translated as CAARTSRGGNTIYF.

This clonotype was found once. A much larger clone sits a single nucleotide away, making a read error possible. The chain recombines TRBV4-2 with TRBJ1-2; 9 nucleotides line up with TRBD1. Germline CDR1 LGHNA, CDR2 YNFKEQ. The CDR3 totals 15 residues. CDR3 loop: CASNQEQGAGYGYTF. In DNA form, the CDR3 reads TGTGCCAGCAACCAAGAACAGGGGGCAGGCTATGGCTACACCTTC.

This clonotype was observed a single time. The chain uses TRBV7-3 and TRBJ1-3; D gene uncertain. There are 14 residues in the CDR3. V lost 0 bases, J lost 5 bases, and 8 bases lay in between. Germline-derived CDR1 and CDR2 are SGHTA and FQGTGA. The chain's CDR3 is CASSLTGSRNTIYF. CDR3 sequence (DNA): TGTGCCAGCAGCTTAACAGGGAGCAGAAACACCATATATTTT.

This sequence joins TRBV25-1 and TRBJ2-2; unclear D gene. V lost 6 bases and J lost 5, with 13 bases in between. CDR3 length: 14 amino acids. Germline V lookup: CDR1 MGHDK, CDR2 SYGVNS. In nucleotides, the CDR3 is TGTGCCAGCAGCTTGACAAGGATGACCGGGGAGCTGTTTTTT. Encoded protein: CASSLTRMTGELFF.